This TCR beta chain is drawn from a study of T cells in women clearing cervical HPV infection (dated by TCRdb to the late 2010s). With respect to the entire study: The cases were about 27 women with histologically confirmed HPV16-related CIN3 or worse, and 2 of these cases were invasive cancers. Among cases, blood sampling occurred a median of about 150 days after lesion detection, with an interquartile range of roughly 90 to 230 days. The 20 to 30 controls were women who cleared a single incident HPV16 infection within 12 months without developing precancer or cancer. Since HLA typing was available for only a few women, HLA type could not be ruled out as a confounder. Five blinded duplicates per group were added as quality controls, giving 60 or so samples: 50 or so participants and 10 replicates. The parent cohort enrolled 10,049 women aged 18 or older in Guanacaste, Costa Rica, in about 1993 to 1994 and followed the women for around 7 years. An exploratory proof-of-principle case-control study, nested within the Guanacaste HPV Natural History Study in Costa Rica, was conducted to compare TCR repertoires across cervical HPV16 outcomes. Cases had a median age of roughly 35 years compared with approximately 40 for controls, and baseline characteristics showed no significant differences between the groups. Blood from cases was collected at the visit at which the lesion was first identified, whereas blood from controls was collected once infection was no longer detected. Cases and controls were matched on year of sample collection and on age within five years.

Every participant had a single incident cervical HPV16 infection, and prevalent HPV16 infections were excluded. Cervical HPV DNA was detected by MY09/MY11 PCR, and genotyping was performed by dot-blot hybridization. Fifteen mL of heparinized blood was centrifuged, after which the buffy coat was aliquoted, frozen at -30 degrees C, and then stored at -80 degrees C. QIAGEN kits were used to extract genomic DNA from the buffy coat specimens. Trimming accounts for 6 bases at V and 4 bases at J, while the number of junction bases matched to no gene is 9. CDR1 KGHSH and CDR2 LQKENI are derived from the germline V gene. Taken from cysteine to phenylalanine, the CDR3 has 14 residues. Only the CDR3 bases that were read are kept: 33 of them, in frame from base 1. What the work shows at the level of the full study, not this receptor alone: The cross-sectional design could not show whether the associations came before the infection or were a result of it, and neither effector/memory subsets nor HPV-specific T cells were isolated. T-cell numbers per sample were unknown, so richness differences could reflect varying T-cell content rather than repertoire biology. Random forest classifiers combining richness and V gene abundances distinguished cases from controls with an estimated AUC of 0.8 to 0.9. CIN3+ cases had significantly higher TCR repertoire richness than controls across sequencing depths, but evenness did not differ between the groups. TRBV6-7 relative abundance was lower in cases than in controls (around 0.11% versus 0.16%; Bonferroni P = 0.0008).

A remark on this clone: Its cognate antigen has yet to be identified. Read sequence stops 3 residues before the CDR3 end, and the germline J gene provides the missing end. Within the sample, other DNA sequences also encode this same CDR3.

TCR beta CDR3 regions were amplified by multiplex PCR from an average of about 1,100 ng genomic DNA per sample using the immunoSEQ assay. Primer bias was corrected in the assay by using a complete synthetic TCR repertoire to establish an amplification baseline. The amplicons were sequenced using the Illumina platform. From the authors' description of their analysis: Error correction of the sequences involved clustering with frequency ratios plus a modified nearest-neighbor algorithm, after which the sequences were analyzed in the immunoSEQ Analyzer using IMGT gene definitions. At each rarefaction depth, TCR richness and evenness were averaged across 20 rarefaction repeats, and any sample with fewer sequences than the depth was left out. Wilcoxon rank sum tests with FDR correction were used to compare V, D and J gene relative abundances between the groups. In the blinded duplicates, the intraclass correlation was around 96% for TCR richness and averaged 76.4% across 66 gene segments. In TCRdb, the immuneACCESS table is reduced to in-frame sequences with V and J assigned. These tables do not hold every clone; where another copy was compared, an unresolved V gene accounts for under half, and the others remain unexplained. V, J and clone size derive from that table, while D and trimming were established from the DNA sequence. The table kept for this sample lists roughly 13,000 clones. The top ten clonotypes cover 10% of the sample.

Sequencing was performed on blood buffy coat. The TCR comes from a woman between 18 and 75 years old with a cervical HPV16 infection that either progressed to CIN3+ or cleared (not recorded which). The chain employs TRBV18 and TRBJ2-7; 7 junctional bases match TRBD1. The CDR3 has the sequence CASSPLDRLYEQYF. The part of the CDR3 DNA that was read is TGTGCCAGCTCGCCTTTGGACAGGTTATACGAG.